These 15 T cell receptor beta chains came from one sample sequenced in a study of regulatory T cells in long-lasting Graves disease. Time point described: newly diagnosed GD, antithyroid drugs for less than 3 months. Preparation of the TCR library used RNA extracted from PBMCs. Building the TCR beta libraries relied on iRepertoire HTBI primers, and CDR3 regions underwent Arm-PCR. MiXCR, applied by TCRdb to the multiplex PCR reads, yields one record per CDR3 protein. The sample lists about 530,000 distinct CDR3 sequences; 15% to 20% were seen once. These data also featured in a second study, about T cells in Graves' hyperthyroidism and ophthalmopathy.

The input for sequencing was peripheral blood mononuclear cells (PBMCs), taken at new diagnosis, from a patient treated with antithyroid drugs. These receptors all come from a woman in her forties or fifties with Graves disease.

The rearrangement links TRBV18 to TRBJ1-1; D ambiguous. The germline CDR1 and CDR2 sequences are KGHSH and LQKENI. V was cut by 2 bases and J by 3 bases, with 10 bases left in between. The CDR3 is 14 amino acids. In DNA form, the CDR3 reads TGTGCCAGCTCACCAGGGTATAAGGACACTGAAGCTTTCTTT. Residues: CASSPGYKDTEAFF.

J is TRBJ1-1 and V is TRBV14; D is unresolved. V lost 1 base, J lost 1 base, and 10 bases lay in between. This CDR3 spans 15 amino acids. The germline gives CDR1 SGHDN, CDR2 FVKESK. In DNA form, the CDR3 reads TGTGCCAGCAGCCAAGGGTGGTCGGGGAACACTGAAGCTTTCTTT. Protein product: CASSQGWSGNTEAFF.

This clonotype was observed a handful of times. The chain links TRBV20-1 to TRBJ1-1; a weak D match, TRBD1 (6 bases). The CDR3 consists of 14 residues. Germline V gene sequence: CDR1 DFQATT, CDR2 SNEGSKA (reference sequence). V lost 6 bases and J lost 0, with 14 bases in between. The CDR3 loop reads CSAGQPVMNTEAFF. The CDR3 DNA reads as TGCAGTGCCGGACAGCCGGTAATGAACACTGAAGCTTTCTTT.

This clonotype showed up many times. CDR3 amino acids: CASSQGALEAFF. DNA of the CDR3: TGTGCCAGCAGCCAGGGGGCCCTGGAAGCTTTCTTT. The J gene is TRBJ1-1, the V gene TRBV5-6; 8 nucleotides align to TRBD1. V gave up 4 bases and J gave up 8 bases; unmatched junction bases: 4. There are 12 residues in the CDR3. Germline V lookup: CDR1 SGHDT, CDR2 YYEEEE.

Only one count was recorded for this clonotype. The J gene is TRBJ1-6, the V gene TRBV19, with 7 bases lining up with TRBD1. V was pared by 4 bases and J by 6 bases, with 3 bases of the junction left unmatched. Germline values: CDR1 LNHDA, CDR2 SQIVND (reference sequence). The CDR3 runs to 14 residues. The CDR3: CASSTQGSNSPLHF. The CDR3 coding sequence is TGTGCCAGTAGTACACAGGGGAGTAATTCACCCCTCCACTTT.

The chain joins TRBV20-1 to TRBJ2-7; no reliable D call. Germline V gene lookup returns CDR1 DFQATT and CDR2 SNEGSKA (reference sequence). The CDR3 is made up of 13 amino acids. V lost 3 bases, J lost 2 bases, and 11 bases lay in between. For the CDR3, the DNA is TGCAGTGCTAGTGATGACATTACCTACGAGCAGTACTTC. The encoded protein is CSASDDITYEQYF.

As to this clonotype: An end of the junction does not agree with germline; a read error may underlie this. V and J are TRBV5-1 and TRBJ2-3; 7 positions agree with TRBD1. The V gene's germline CDR1 is SGHRS and CDR2 YFSETQ. The CDR3 spans 14 residues. Written as DNA, the CDR3 is TGCGCCAGCCACAGGGGAGATACCACAGATGCGCAGTATTTT. Its protein is CASHRGDTTDAQYF.

This clonotype was seen repeatedly, ten times or more. The chain employs TRBV28 and TRBJ2-3; perhaps TRBD2 as D (6 bases). Germline lookup yields CDR1 MDHEN and CDR2 SYDVKM. This CDR3 has 14 residues. The V gene lost 2 bases and the J gene lost 4 bases, with 10 bases spanning the gap. This CDR3 is CASSLNGGADTQYF. Here the CDR3 DNA reads TGTGCCAGCAGTTTAAATGGAGGGGCAGATACGCAGTATTTT. Together with reference TRBV28 and TRBJ2-3, the CDR3 gives the full variable domain: DVKVTQSSRYLVKRTGEKVFLECVQDMDHENMFWYRQDPGLGLRLIYFSYDVKMKEKGDIPEGYSVSREKKERFSLILESASTNQTSMYLCASSLNGGADTQYFGPGTRLTVL.

The CDR3 region has the DNA TGTGCCAGTAGTACCCGACTAGCGGGGGGACGCAATGAGCAGTTCTTC. Protein product: CASSTRLAGGRNEQFF. The chain employs TRBV19 and TRBJ2-1; 13 bases fit TRBD2. Germline V gene lookup returns CDR1 LNHDA and CDR2 SQIVND (reference sequence). With 4 bases clipped from V and 6 bases from J, the junction kept 6 bases outside the gene matches. This CDR3 comprises 16 residues.

This clonotype has a count of ten or more. The rearrangement joins TRBV20-1 to TRBJ2-5; D tentatively fits TRBD1 or TRBD2 (7 bases each). The CDR3 covers 17 residues. Trimming took off 0 bases at V and 0 bases at J, with 17 bases between the two ends. Germline V gene lookup returns CDR1 DFQATT and CDR2 SNEGSKA (reference sequence). The CDR3 region is CSARDEGAGAYQETQYF. CDR3 nucleotides: TGCAGTGCTAGAGATGAGGGGGCGGGGGCGTACCAAGAGACCCAGTACTTC.

This clonotype has a handful of counts. V gene TRBV27 combines with J gene TRBJ1-4; 8 positions agree with TRBD1. The CDR3 is 15 residues long. Trimming at V came to 5 bases and at J to 8 bases, leaving 10 bases not matched to a gene. CDR1 and CDR2 from the germline V gene are MNHEY and SMNVEV (reference sequence). The CDR3 sequence: CASSPLDRVEEKLFF. The DNA of the CDR3 is TGTGCCAGCAGTCCCCTGGACAGGGTGGAGGAAAAACTGTTTTTT. The full variable domain, rest sourced from reference TRBV27 and TRBJ1-4, is EAQVTQNPRYLITVTGKKLTVTCSQNMNHEYMSWYRQDPGLGLRQIYYSMNVEVTDKGDVPEGYKVSRKEKRNFPLILESPSPNQTSLYFCASSPLDRVEEKLFFGSGTQLSVL.

This clonotype came up many times. The rearrangement joins TRBV2 to TRBJ1-1; 11 bases align to TRBD1. The CDR3 has 16 amino acids. Looked up from germline, CDR1 is SNHLY and CDR2 is FYNNEI. After removal of 6 bases from V and 4 bases from J, the junction contained 10 bases not matched to a gene. This CDR3 is CASSVGQGALTTEAFF. The CDR3 region has the DNA TGTGCCAGCAGCGTCGGACAGGGGGCTTTAACCACTGAAGCTTTCTTT.

This clonotype came up a few times. The genes are TRBV28 and TRBJ1-5; D gene uncertain. V shed 2 bases and J shed 0 bases, with 17 bases lying between them. The CDR3 runs 18 residues. Germline V gene sequence: CDR1 MDHEN, CDR2 SYDVKM. The CDR3 sequence: CASSLTRTDFYSNQPQHF. The CDR3, as DNA: TGTGCCAGCAGTTTAACCCGTACGGACTTTTATAGCAATCAGCCCCAGCATTTT.

This clonotype was detected a few times. This sequence joins TRBV11-3 and TRBJ2-1, with TRBD1 as a possible D gene (7 bases). Germline loops: CDR1 SGHNT, CDR2 YENEEA. Between the trimmed V and J ends, which lost 5 bases and 6 bases, there was a span of 14 bases. The CDR3 contains 14 residues. This CDR3 is CASSRRDRGNEQFF. Written as DNA, the CDR3 is TGTGCCAGCAGCCGGAGGGACAGAGGCAATGAGCAGTTCTTC.

The chain links TRBV12-3 or TRBV12-4 to TRBJ2-3, with 11 bases identical to TRBD2. The CDR3 is 14 amino acids. Here the CDR3 DNA reads TGTGCTACTCTTAGCGGGGGGGCCTCAGATACGCAGTATTTT. Its translation is CATLSGGASDTQYF.